The present T cell receptor beta chain was sequenced within a study of blood T cell repertoires in COVID-19. About the study: COVID-19 samples, acute and convalescent, were from the United States, Italy and Spain.

This clone has only one observation. Germline V gene data show CDR1 as SSHAT and CDR2 as FNYEAQ (reference sequence). Trimming left V 5 bases short and J 10 bases short, with 27 bases between. This CDR3 spans 18 amino acids. Some clones are missing from TCRdb's copy, which holds only in-frame ones; the method was immunoSEQ multiplex PCR. The sample includes 7,500 to 9,000 clones, about 85% of them seen just once. The V call is TRBV7-7, the J call TRBJ2-6; D ambiguous. The sequence was obtained from a human donor in a cohort sampled during active COVID-19. Material: peripheral blood. CDR3: CASSHISKCHKVGNVLTF. The DNA of the CDR3 is TGTGCCAGCAGCCACATAAGTAAGTGCCACAAAGTCGGGAACGTCCTGACTTTC.